Detailed here is one T cell receptor beta chain. Its antigen is undetermined. These data originate in a study of T cells expressing NK-cell markers. Study information: Serological testing identified most of the eight sequenced donors as HCMV-seropositive and one as seronegative. Study-level points and caveats: For about six donors, the dominant NKG2C+ clonotypes made up roughly 1.0-7.5% of their CD8+ T cells.

The CDR3 consists of 12 residues. CDR1 and CDR2 (germline): SQVTM, ANQGSEA. It was by 5'RACE template switching with UMIs that TCR beta cDNA was made. TCRdb re-called the 5' RACE reads and catalogs CDR3 proteins one per entry, DNA excluded. The table gives around 280,000 distinct CDR3 sequences; the top ten clones make up approximately 0.39% of it. The chain has TRBV29-1 and TRBJ1-4; TCRdb selects TRBD1, and the lack of DNA leaves this call unchecked. The sequencing sample was made of blood T cells: a sorted CD56 or NKG2C T cell subset, CD4+ or CD8+ T cells, or bulk PBMC T cells (not recorded which). The receptor was isolated from a man between 18 and 35 years old in good health. CDR3 sequence reads: CSVAWGREKLFF. Supplemented by reference TRBV29-1 and TRBJ1-4, the full variable domain reads SAVISQKPSRDICQRGTSLTIQCQVDSQVTMMFWYRQQPGQSLTLIATANQGSEATYESGFVIDKFPISRPNLTFSTLTVSNMSPEDSSIYLCSVAWGREKLFFGSGTQLSVL.